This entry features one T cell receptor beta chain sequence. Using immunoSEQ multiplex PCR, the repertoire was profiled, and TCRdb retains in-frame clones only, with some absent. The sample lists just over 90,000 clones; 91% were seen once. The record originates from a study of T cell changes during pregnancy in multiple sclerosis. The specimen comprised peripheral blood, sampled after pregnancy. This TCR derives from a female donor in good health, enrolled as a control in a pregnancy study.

CDR3 nucleotide sequence: TGTGCCAGCAGCTTAGCGCAGGGCCGAGAGACCCAGTACTTC. It translates to CASSLAQGRETQYF. The chain joins TRBV7-9 to TRBJ2-5; possibly TRBD1 for D (5 bases). Trimming removed 0 bases at V and 4 bases at J, with 9 bases between. In germline, CDR1 is SEHNR, CDR2 FQNEAQ (reference sequence). The CDR3 covers 14 residues.